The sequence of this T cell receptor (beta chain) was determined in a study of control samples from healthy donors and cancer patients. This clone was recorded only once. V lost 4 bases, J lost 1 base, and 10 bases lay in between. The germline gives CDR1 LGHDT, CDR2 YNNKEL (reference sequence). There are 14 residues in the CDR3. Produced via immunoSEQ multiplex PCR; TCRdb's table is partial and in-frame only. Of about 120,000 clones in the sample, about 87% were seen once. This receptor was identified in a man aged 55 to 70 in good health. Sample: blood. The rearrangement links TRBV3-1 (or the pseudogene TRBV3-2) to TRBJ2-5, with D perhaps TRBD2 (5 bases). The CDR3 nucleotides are TGTGCCAGCAGCCGGCAACTAGGCCAAGAGACCCAGTACTTC. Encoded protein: CASSRQLGQETQYF.